This is a list of T cell receptor beta chains from one sample in a study of OX40 agonist ivuxolimab in advanced cancers. Assay used: immunoSEQ multiplex PCR; TCRdb lists only in-frame clones, some missing. The sample gives 65,000 to 75,000 clones, roughly 90% of which show up once; roughly 0.98% is in the top ten. Material: CD4+ or CD8+ T cells sorted from blood, obtained in a trial of the OX40 agonist ivuxolimab. All receptors derive from an adult with an advanced solid tumor such as melanoma, head and neck, liver or kidney cancer. Each CDR3 is given with its conserved first and last residue. D genes are given only for firm matches. Clone size, where shown, is once, few, many, or a class for clones that have expanded.

TRBV6-6	NA	NA	TRBJ1-1	TGTGCCAGCAGTTACTCAAACACTGAAGCTTTCTTT	CASSYSNTEAFF
TRBV2	once	NA	TRBJ2-6	TGTGCCAGCAGTATCGACAGGTACTCTGGGGCCAACGTCCTGACTTTC	CASSIDRYSGANVLTF
TRBV5-1	NA	NA	TRBJ2-7	TGCGCCAGCAGCTCCCGGGCGGAGTCCTACGAGCAGTACTTC	CASSSRAESYEQYF
TRBV10-3	few	NA	TRBJ2-5	TGTGCCATCAGTGAGCCGCGGAATTGGACCCAGTACTTC	CAISEPRNWTQYF
TRBV6-6	NA	NA	TRBJ1-1	TGTGCCAGCAGTTATGGTCGGAACACTGAAGCTTTCTTT	CASSYGRNTEAFF
TRBV7-3	NA	NA	TRBJ2-1	TGTGCCAGCAGCTTAGAACGACATGGTGAGCAGTTCTTC	CASSLERHGEQFF
TRBV4-1	NA	NA	TRBJ2-5	TGCGCCAGCAGCCTCCGCCCCCTTAGGGGACAAGAGACCCAGTACTTC	CASSLRPLRGQETQYF
TRBV27	NA	NA	TRBJ1-3	TGTGCCAGCAGCCGCAGGGGCACTGGAAACACCATATATTTT	CASSRRGTGNTIYF
TRBV5-1	NA	NA	TRBJ2-1	TGCGCCAGCAGCTTGTCTGTCAATGAGCAGTTCTTC	CASSLSVNEQFF
TRBV6-5	NA	NA	TRBJ2-1	TGTGCCAGCAGTCCCAGGGGAGAGGAGCAGTTCTTC	CASSPRGEEQFF
TRBV30	once	NA	TRBJ1-4	TGTGCCTGGAGTGTAGGGAAAGGGCTTGTTGAAAAACTGTTTTTT	CAWSVGKGLVEKLFF
TRBV5-1	NA	TRBD2	TRBJ2-1	TGCGCCAGCAGCTTGACTAGCGGGCTACGCGATGAGCAGTTCTTC	CASSLTSGLRDEQFF
TRBV18	NA	NA	TRBJ1-2	TGTGCCAGCTCACCAGTTTCAGGTCTTAACTATGGCTACACCTTC	CASSPVSGLNYGYTF
TRBV7-6	NA	TRBD2	TRBJ2-7	TGTGCCAGCAGCAGGACTAGCGGGACAACCGGCGAGCAGTACTTC	CASSRTSGTTGEQYF
TRBV7-9	NA	TRBD2	TRBJ2-3	TGTGCCACCCCTCCTAGCGGGAGGGCCACAGATACGCAGTATTTT	CATPPSGRATDTQYF
TRBV5-8	NA	TRBD2	TRBJ2-3	TGTGCCAGCAGCTTGGCCAGACTAGCGGGGGCAGATACGCAGTATTTT	CASSLARLAGADTQYF
TRBV5-1	NA	TRBD1	TRBJ2-5	TGCGCCAGCCACAGGGTAGGGGGCGAGACCCAGTACTTC	CASHRVGGETQYF
TRBV5-1	NA	NA	TRBJ1-4	TGCGCCAGCAGTCGATTCAGGGGCGAAAAACTGTTTTTT	CASSRFRGEKLFF
TRBV5-1	NA	NA	TRBJ2-5	TGCGCCAGCAGCGACAGTGCAGGGGCCTTTGAGACCCAGTACTTC	CASSDSAGAFETQYF
TRBV30	NA	NA	TRBJ2-4	TGTGCCTGGAGTTTTGACAAAAACATTCAGTACTTC	CAWSFDKNIQYF
TRBV5-1	NA	TRBD2	TRBJ2-7	TGCGCCAGCAGCTTGCAGGGACTACTTAACTACGAGCAGTACTTC	CASSLQGLLNYEQYF
TRBV5-1	NA	TRBD2	TRBJ2-5	TGCGCCAGCAGCTTCCTAGCGGGCGACCAAGAGACCCAGTACTTC	CASSFLAGDQETQYF
TRBV27	NA	NA	TRBJ1-2	TGTGCCAGCAGTTTAAGATACCCCAGGGACTATGGCTACACCTTC	CASSLRYPRDYGYTF
TRBV5-1	NA	NA	TRBJ1-4	TGCGCCAGCAGCCTAGGACAACCTAATGAAAAACTGTTTTTT	CASSLGQPNEKLFF
TRBV6-6	NA	NA	TRBJ2-7	TGTGCCTCGAAACGAGAAGCGCACGAGCAGTACTTC	CASKREAHEQYF
TRBV19	NA	NA	TRBJ2-2	TGTGCCAGTAGGAGGCAGAGACTCACCGGGGAGCTGTTTTTT	CASRRQRLTGELFF
TRBV7-9	NA	NA	TRBJ1-2	TGTGCCAGCAGCTTGGGAACGAGCTATGGCTACACCTTC	CASSLGTSYGYTF
TRBV28	NA	NA	TRBJ1-1	TGTGCCAGCAGTTTAGCGGGTCAGGGGAACACTGAAGCTTTCTTT	CASSLAGQGNTEAFF
TRBV7-6	NA	TRBD2	TRBJ2-1	TGTGCCAGCAGCTTATTGGGGCGACTACCCGGGGGGAAATACAATGAGCAGTTCTTC	CASSLLGRLPGGKYNEQFF
TRBV4-1	NA	NA	TRBJ1-1	TGCGCCAGCAGCATTATCGGGAAGGACACTGAAGCTTTCTTT	CASSIIGKDTEAFF
TRBV28	once	TRBD2	TRBJ2-7	TGTGCCAGCAGTCCAGCGGGAGGGCCGAGATACGAGCAGTACTTC	CASSPAGGPRYEQYF
TRBV28	NA	TRBD1	TRBJ1-2	TGTGCCAGCAGAACAGGGGTTGATGGCTACACCTTC	CASRTGVDGYTF
TRBV28	NA	TRBD2	TRBJ2-2	TGTGCCAGCATTTCGGGTAGCGGGGCCGGGGAGCTGTTTTTT	CASISGSGAGELFF
TRBV18	NA	NA	TRBJ2-7	TGTGCCAGCTCACCCGGGGGTGCAGGCGGCTGGCACGAGCAGTACTTC	CASSPGGAGGWHEQYF
TRBV7-6	NA	NA	TRBJ2-7	TGTGCCAGCAGCTTAGTTGGGGAGTACGAGCAGTACTTC	CASSLVGEYEQYF
TRBV5-1	NA	NA	TRBJ2-7	TGCGCCAGCAGCCTCCGAATGCGATCCTACGAGCAGTACTTC	CASSLRMRSYEQYF
TRBV28	NA	TRBD1	TRBJ1-1	TGTGCCAGCGGAAGACAGGGCGGGATTTATTTT	CASGRQGGIYF
TRBV19	few	TRBD2	TRBJ2-1	TGTGCCAGTAGTCCTACGACCGGGACTAGAAATGAGCAGTTCTTC	CASSPTTGTRNEQFF
TRBV5-6	NA	TRBD1	TRBJ2-7	TGTGCCAGCAGCCCCGGGACAGGGGGATTGTACTTC	CASSPGTGGLYF
TRBV28	once	NA	TRBJ2-3	TGTGCCAGCAGCCCTAACCTAGCGACTAGCACAGATACGCAGTATTTT	CASSPNLATSTDTQYF
TRBV7-3	NA	NA	TRBJ2-7	TGTGCCAGCAGCTTAACACAGGGCAGCTCCTACGAGCAGTACTTC	CASSLTQGSSYEQYF
TRBV25-1	once	TRBD1	TRBJ1-3	TGTGCCAGCAGTATCGGACAGGGGGCTGGAAACACCATATATTTT	CASSIGQGAGNTIYF
TRBV28	NA	TRBD1	TRBJ1-4	TGTGCCAGCAGTTTCTCAGGGGGCGATGAAAAACTGTTTTTT	CASSFSGGDEKLFF
TRBV6-1	NA	TRBD1	TRBJ1-4	TGTGCCAGCAGGGAAGGACAGGCAACTAATGAAAAACTGTTTTTT	CASREGQATNEKLFF
TRBV28	NA	TRBD2	TRBJ2-7	TGTGCCAGCAGTTTAATCGGGAGGTGGTACGAGCAGTACTTC	CASSLIGRWYEQYF
TRBV5-1	NA	NA	TRBJ2-5	TGCGCCAGCAGCGCCCAGGGGCAAGAGACCCAGTACTTC	CASSAQGQETQYF
TRBV10-3	NA	NA	TRBJ1-5	TGTGCCATCAGTGAGCTCTACCCGGGGGCAGGGCAGCCCCAGCATTTT	CAISELYPGAGQPQHF
TRBV28	NA	NA	TRBJ2-7	TGTGCCAGTCAGACAGGACTATACTACGAGCAGTACTTC	CASQTGLYYEQYF
TRBV2	NA	NA	TRBJ1-4	TGTGCCACAGGACAGACAACTAATGAAAAACTGTTTTTT	CATGQTTNEKLFF
TRBV28	NA	NA	TRBJ2-3	TGTGCCAGCGGGCCGGAATACACAGATACGCAGTATTTT	CASGPEYTDTQYF
TRBV21-1	NA	NA	TRBJ1-5	TGTGCCAGCAGCTCTGGGACCGATCAGCCCCAGCATTTT	CASSSGTDQPQHF
TRBV6-6	NA	NA	TRBJ1-5	TGTGCCAGCGCCGGGGGTATGGGCAATCAGCCCCAGCATTTT	CASAGGMGNQPQHF
TRBV7-9	NA	NA	TRBJ1-1	TGTGCCAGCAGCTTAGAGGGAAAGAACACTGAAGCTTTCTTT	CASSLEGKNTEAFF
TRBV4-1	NA	NA	TRBJ1-6	TGCGCCAGCAGCCAAGGCGCAGGGGCCGGGTATTCACCCCTCCACTTT	CASSQGAGAGYSPLHF
TRBV9	NA	TRBD2	TRBJ2-1	TGTGCCAGCAGCCCAGAGGCGGGAGGGGGCGATGAGCAGTTCTTC	CASSPEAGGGDEQFF